The clone carrying this T cell receptor (beta chain) was recorded many times. Its cognate antigen is unknown. These data originate in a study of T cells in Graves' hyperthyroidism and ophthalmopathy. In the study overall: The initial diagnosis was the point when peripheral blood was collected, ahead of any treatment.

Researchers amplified the TCR beta CDR3 regions from RNA transcripts. Carried out on the TCR CDR3, a first-round RT-PCR used the HTBI primer set. TCRdb processed the multiplex PCR reads anew with MiXCR; each CDR3 protein has one entry. This table holds roughly 380,000 distinct CDR3 sequences, approximately 13% found once. The CDR3 is 17 amino acids. Looked up from germline, CDR1 is SGHNT and CDR2 is YENEEA. V was shortened by 2 bases and J by 8 bases, with 22 bases between the two germline ends. General study findings and limits: A model of 13 V-J pairs discriminated ophthalmopathy from stable hyperthyroidism.

It was uncontrolled infection, other autoimmune disease, pregnancy or lactation that excluded patients. In making diagnoses, clinical symptoms, serum thyroxine and TRAb, thyroid ultrasound and orbital computed tomography were all used. What was sequenced was blood. The receptor's source is a man aged 25 to 40 with Graves' hyperthyroidism that later progressed to Graves' ophthalmopathy. The genes are TRBV11-3 and TRBJ2-1; no firm D call. CDR3 coding DNA: TGTGCCAGCAGCTTATCCTTGGACCATGCAGCGACCGATGAGCAGTTCTTC. Translating it yields CASSLSLDHAATDEQFF.